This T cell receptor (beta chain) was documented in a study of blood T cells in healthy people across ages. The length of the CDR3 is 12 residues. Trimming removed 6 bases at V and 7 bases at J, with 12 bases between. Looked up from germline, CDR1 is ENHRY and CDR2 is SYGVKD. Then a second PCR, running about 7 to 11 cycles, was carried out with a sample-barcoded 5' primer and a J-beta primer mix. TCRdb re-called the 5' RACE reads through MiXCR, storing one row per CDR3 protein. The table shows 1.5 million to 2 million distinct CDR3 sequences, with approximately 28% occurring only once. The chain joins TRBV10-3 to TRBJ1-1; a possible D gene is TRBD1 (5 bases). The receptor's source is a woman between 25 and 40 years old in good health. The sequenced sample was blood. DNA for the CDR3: TGTGCCATCAGGGGGGAGGGAGTTGAAGCTTTCTTT. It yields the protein CAIRGEGVEAFF.